A single sample is the source of the 21 T cell receptor beta chains below, sequenced in a study of cytomegalovirus exposure and HLA in healthy donors. Use of 60 Vbeta and 13 Jbeta primers characterized the PCR. The method was immunoSEQ multiplex PCR; TCRdb's version includes in-frame clones alone and lacks a portion of them. The data show 100,000 to 150,000 clones, with 70% to 80% seen just once and 0.94% held by the top ten. The material sequenced was PBMCs. Receptors were obtained from a woman between 55 and 75 years old in good health and CMV-seronegative.

The chain combines TRBV19 with TRBJ2-1, with 10 nucleotides matching TRBD1. The CDR3 consists of 16 residues. From germline, CDR1 is LNHDA and CDR2 SQIVND (reference sequence). Unmatched junction bases numbered 6, after V lost 4 bases and J lost 3 bases. The CDR3 DNA follows: TGTGCCAGTAGTACCCGACAGGGGGCTATCTACAATGAGCAGTTCTTC. This sequence encodes CASSTRQGAIYNEQFF.

J is TRBJ2-5 and V is TRBV5-4; 12 bases align to TRBD2. Germline V gene lookup returns CDR1 SGHNT and CDR2 YYREEE (reference sequence). V was clipped by 0 bases and J by 3 bases; unmatched bases: 3. The CDR3 is 16 residues long. DNA for the CDR3: TGTGCCAGCAGCTTGGCACTAGCGGGGGGCGAAGAGACCCAGTACTTC. It specifies CASSLALAGGEETQYF. The full variable domain, rest sourced from reference TRBV5-4 and TRBJ2-5, is ETGVTQSPTHLIKTRGQQVTLRCSSQSGHNTVSWYQQALGQGPQFIFQYYREEENGRGNFPPRFSGLQFPNYSSELNVNALELDDSALYLCASSLALAGGEETQYFGPGTRLLVL.

The genes are TRBV7-3 and TRBJ2-3, with 8 bases that match TRBD2. This CDR3 region has 16 residues. Germline CDR1 SGHTA, CDR2 FQGTGA. Trimming removed 5 bases from V and 4 bases from J; junction bases left unmatched: 11. For the CDR3, the DNA is TGTGCCAGCAGCCCCGGGAGGGCCGGGTGGCCAGATACGCAGTATTTT. Amino acids: CASSPGRAGWPDTQYF.

V is TRBV7-2 and J is TRBJ2-5; 8 bases map to TRBD2. J was trimmed by 5 bases and V by 9 bases; bases with no gene match: 14. Germline V lookup: CDR1 SGHTA, CDR2 FQGNSA. This CDR3 spans 15 amino acids. The CDR3 DNA is TGTGCCAGTAGAGCGGGGGACCTCTTTGGGGAGACCCAGTACTTC. Its protein product is CASRAGDLFGETQYF.

The genes are TRBV10-2 and TRBJ2-7, with D unclear. The CDR3 has 13 amino acids. Germline CDR1 WSHSY, CDR2 SAAADI. Between the trimmed V and J ends, which lost 9 bases and 0 bases, there was a span of 12 bases. The DNA of the CDR3 is TGCGCCAGTCTTTGGGCCAGCTCCTACGAGCAGTACTTC. Translation gives CASLWASSYEQYF.

V gene TRBV28 combines with J gene TRBJ2-3, with 9 nucleotides matching TRBD2. Unmatched junction bases numbered 14, after V lost 6 bases and J lost 4 bases. The CDR3 has 17 amino acids. The V gene's germline CDR1 is MDHEN and CDR2 SYDVKM. The DNA for the CDR3 is TGTGCCAGCAGCATCCGTCCTAGCGGGATGATGGCAGATACGCAGTATTTT. It specifies CASSIRPSGMMADTQYF.

This sequence joins TRBV21-1 and TRBJ2-7; the listed D gene, TRBD1, was not tested against the DNA. TRBV21-1 is annotated as a pseudogene. The CDR3 runs 17 residues. The CDR3 bases are TGTGCCAGCAGCAAAGAGAATGGGGGACAGGGGGTTTACGAGCAGTACTTC. Protein product: CASSKENGGQGVYEQYF.

This clone showed up just a few times. The sample contains more than one DNA sequence encoding this CDR3. The genes are TRBV27 and TRBJ1-2; D perhaps matches TRBD1 (5 bases). Germline V gene sequence: CDR1 MNHEY, CDR2 SMNVEV (reference sequence). V lost 3 bases and J 2 bases, leaving 7 bases between the germline ends. CDR3 length equals 13 residues. The chain's CDR3 is CASSFRGNYGYTF. CDR3 nucleotide sequence: TGTGCCAGCAGTTTCCGGGGGAACTATGGCTACACCTTC.

This chain joins TRBV10-3 and TRBJ2-7; D is uncertain. Germline V CDR1 and CDR2: ENHRY, SYGVKD. Deletions cut 8 bases from V and 0 bases from J, with 8 bases between. The CDR3 loop spans 12 amino acids. The DNA for the CDR3 is TGTGCCATCTCTCCCAGCTCCTACGAGCAGTACTTC. It is translated as CAISPSSYEQYF.

This sequence joins TRBV28 and TRBJ2-7; 10 bases align to TRBD2. CDR3 length: 16 residues. V trimming: 4 bases; J trimming: 2 bases; junction bases outside the gene matches: 8. Germline V gene data show CDR1 as MDHEN and CDR2 as SYDVKM. Here the CDR3 reads CASSSVTSGTTYEQYF. The CDR3 DNA reads as TGTGCCAGCAGTTCGGTAACTAGCGGGACGACCTACGAGCAGTACTTC.

J is TRBJ2-2 and V is TRBV7-2, with D unresolved. The germline gives CDR1 SGHTA, CDR2 FQGNSA. V was pared by 5 bases and J by 10 bases, with 14 bases between. This CDR3 spans 13 amino acids. The CDR3 nucleotides read TGTGCCAGCAGCCTCCGACGGAGAGAGGAGCTGTTTTTT. Encoded protein: CASSLRRREELFF.

V is TRBV5-1 and J is TRBJ2-2, with D perhaps matching TRBD2 (5 bases). V was pared by 4 bases and J by 1 base, with 17 bases between. Per the germline V gene, CDR1 is SGHRS and CDR2 is YFSETQ. The CDR3 has 17 amino acids. DNA for the CDR3: TGCGCCAGCAGCCGTATCCCAGAGGGTGGGAACACCGGGGAGCTGTTTTTT. The encoded protein is CASSRIPEGGNTGELFF.

As regards this clone: Compared with germline, one end of the junction differs, possibly owing to a read error. This chain uses TRBV2 with TRBJ1-5, with 7 bases fitting TRBD1. CDR1 SNHLY and CDR2 FYNNEI come from the germline V gene. This CDR3 is built from 15 residues. The chain's CDR3 is CASREDRDQNQPQHF. The CDR3 DNA reads as TGTGCCAGCAGAGAAGACAGGGACCAAAATCAGCCCCAGCATTTT.

The CDR3 sequence is CASSLRGGEQTQYF. The CDR3 DNA reads TGCGCCAGCAGCTTGAGGGGGGGCGAACAGACCCAGTACTTC. V is TRBV5-1 and J is TRBJ2-5; TRBD2 might be the D (7 bases). The ends were cut back, 1 base at V and 6 bases at J, with 13 bases in the middle. Germline V gene data show CDR1 as SGHRS and CDR2 as YFSETQ. This CDR3 contains 14 residues.

The chain is built from TRBV18 and TRBJ2-7; 9 bases line up with TRBD2. Germline V CDR1 and CDR2: KGHSH, LQKENI. Unmatched junction bases numbered 13, after V lost 6 bases and J lost 7 bases. The CDR3 extends over 15 amino acids. This CDR3 reads CASSPSGLASGEQYF. CDR3 nucleotides: TGTGCCAGCTCGCCTTCGGGACTAGCTTCGGGAGAGCAGTACTTC. The complete variable domain, with remaining parts taken from reference TRBV18 and TRBJ2-7, reads NAGVMQNPRHLVRRRGQEARLRCSPMKGHSHVYWYRQLPEEGLKFMVYLQKENIIDESGMPKERFSAEFPKEGPSILRIQQVVRGDSAAYFCASSPSGLASGEQYFGPGTRLTVT.

The chain joins TRBV2 to TRBJ1-2; D uncertain. This CDR3 spans 15 amino acids. V lost 2 bases to trimming and J lost 0 bases, with 10 bases between them. Germline V CDR1 and CDR2: SNHLY, FYNNEI. CDR3 region: CASSEQVGTNYGYTF. The DNA for the CDR3 is TGTGCCAGCAGTGAACAGGTCGGGACTAACTATGGCTACACCTTC. Combining the CDR3 with reference TRBV2 and TRBJ1-2 gives the whole variable domain EPEVTQTPSHQVTQMGQEVILRCVPISNHLYFYWYRQILGQKVEFLVSFYNNEISEKSEIFDDQFSVERPDGSNFTLKIRSTKLEDSAMYFCASSEQVGTNYGYTFGSGTRLTVV.

The J gene is TRBJ1-1, the V gene TRBV18; a weak D match, TRBD1 (5 bases). Germline CDR1 reads KGHSH; CDR2 reads LQKENI. The CDR3 covers 13 residues. Trimming stripped 3 bases from V and 8 bases from J, with 13 bases between. The CDR3 DNA follows: TGTGCCAGCTCACCGGACCAAAGGGGAGAAGCTTTCTTT. Protein product: CASSPDQRGEAFF.

The chain uses TRBV6-4 and TRBJ2-1, with 7 bases lining up with TRBD2. V lost 8 bases and J lost 8; bases outside the gene matches: 15. CDR1 and CDR2 (germline): MRHNA, SNTAGT. This CDR3 region has 15 residues. CDR3 sequence (DNA): TGTGCCAGCGCCCTTCGCGGGAGCTTTGTCGATGAGCAGTTCTTC. This encodes CASALRGSFVDEQFF.

The genes are TRBV7-8 and TRBJ1-1, with D perhaps TRBD1 (6 bases). CDR3 length equals 15 residues. Germline V gives CDR1 SGHVS, CDR2 FQNEAQ. Trimming stripped 0 bases from V and 4 bases from J, with 12 bases between. CDR3 region: CASSLARGAGTEAFF. DNA of the CDR3: TGTGCCAGCAGCTTAGCGCGGGGGGCGGGCACTGAAGCTTTCTTT.

The gene calls are TRBV11-2 and TRBJ2-7; TRBD1 matches at 10 bases. Germline V gene sequence: CDR1 SGHAT, CDR2 FQNNGV. The CDR3 is 14 residues long. V dropped 5 bases and J dropped 7; count of bases not matched to a gene: 8. CDR3 coding DNA: TGTGCCAGCAGCAAGGACAGGGGGGGGGAGGAGCAGTACTTC. As protein: CASSKDRGGEEQYF. Based on the CDR3 plus reference TRBV11-2 and TRBJ2-7, the full variable domain is EAGVAQSPRYKIIEKRQSVAFWCNPISGHATLYWYQQILGQGPKLLIQFQNNGVVDDSQLPKDRFSAERLKGVDSTLKIQPAKLEDSAVYLCASSKDRGGEEQYFGPGTRLTVT.

The chain combines TRBV6-4 with TRBJ2-6; no firm D call. Germline CDR1 reads MRHNA; CDR2 reads SNTAGT. The CDR3 is made up of 17 amino acids. The V end lost 5 bases, the J end lost 0 bases, and 14 bases lay between the germline ends. The CDR3 here is CASSLYISGSGANVLTF. CDR3 nucleotides: TGTGCCAGCAGTCTTTATATCTCGGGCTCTGGGGCCAACGTCCTGACTTTC.